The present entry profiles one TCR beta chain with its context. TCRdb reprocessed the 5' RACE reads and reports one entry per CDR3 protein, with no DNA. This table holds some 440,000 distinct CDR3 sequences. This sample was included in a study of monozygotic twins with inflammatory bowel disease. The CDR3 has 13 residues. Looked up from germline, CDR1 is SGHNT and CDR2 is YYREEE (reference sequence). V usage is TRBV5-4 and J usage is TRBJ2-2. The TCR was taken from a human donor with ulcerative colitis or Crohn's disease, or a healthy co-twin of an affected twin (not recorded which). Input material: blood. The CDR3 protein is CASSLDQTGELFF.